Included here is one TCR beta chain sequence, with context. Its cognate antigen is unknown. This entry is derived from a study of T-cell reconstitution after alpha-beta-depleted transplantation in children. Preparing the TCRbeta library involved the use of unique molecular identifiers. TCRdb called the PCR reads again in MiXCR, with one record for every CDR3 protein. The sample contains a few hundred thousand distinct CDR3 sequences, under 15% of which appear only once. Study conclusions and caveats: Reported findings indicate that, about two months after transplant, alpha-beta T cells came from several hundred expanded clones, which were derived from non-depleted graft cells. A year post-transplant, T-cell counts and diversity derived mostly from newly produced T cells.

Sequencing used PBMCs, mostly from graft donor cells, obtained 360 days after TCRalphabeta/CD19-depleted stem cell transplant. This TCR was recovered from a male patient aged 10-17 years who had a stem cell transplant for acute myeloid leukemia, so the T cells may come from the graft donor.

CDR3 DNA sequence: TGTGCCACCAGCAGCCTCTACCGGGACGGCACAGATACGCAGTATTTT. Its protein product is CATSSLYRDGTDTQYF. The chain uses TRBV15 and TRBJ2-3, with D possibly being TRBD1 or TRBD2 (5 bases each). The CDR3 contains 16 residues. Germline CDR1 reads LNHNV; CDR2 reads YYDKDF (reference sequence). Trimming removed 3 bases at V and 1 base at J, with 14 bases between.